The entry that follows covers one TCR beta chain sequence. This clone's antigen is unknown. There are no base qualities to consult, and no much larger clone falls within one base. Taken from cysteine to phenylalanine, the CDR3 has 17 residues. Kept here is only the CDR3 DNA, which spans 51 bases and is read in frame from base 1. Looking up the germline V gene yields CDR1 SGHRS and CDR2 YFSETQ. V has 0 bases trimmed and J has 10 bases trimmed; junction bases matching no gene number 9. Receptors were amplified or captured by the immunoSEQ multiplex PCR assay. The multiplex PCR relied on a mix of 60 forward primers for TCR Vbeta segments and 13 reverse primers for TCR Jbeta segments. The CDR3 region of rearranged TCR beta genes was amplified from genomic DNA with a multiplex PCR assay. Amplified TCR beta libraries were sequenced as 87-base-pair reads on the Illumina HiSeq System. Per the original workflow: A later analysis counted about 80 million unique TCR beta chains across the 666 repertoires, and approximately 11 million of these chains were shared by at least two donors. A nearest-neighbor algorithm error-corrected the raw reads and collapsed the reads into unique sequences, merging closely related sequences to remove PCR and sequencing errors. CDR3 sequences were aligned to IMGT reference sequences to assign V, D and J gene segments. For a sequence to be retained, a match of at least six nucleotides to both a V gene segment and a J gene segment was required. Rearrangements were classified as productive when the CDR3 lacked stop codons and remained in frame with V and J, and all other rearrangements were classified as non-productive. CDR3 was defined according to IMGT convention as the region running from the second conserved V-encoded cysteine to the conserved J-encoded phenylalanine. The earlier analysis of some 540 of the donors excluded any sequence lacking an unambiguous match to a single V gene segment. In an earlier analysis of a few hundred of the donors, V segments were called functional above 56.7% productive rearrangements and were called segregating when the between-donor standard deviation exceeded 5%. A statistical classification framework was developed to diagnose cytomegalovirus status using the catalog of TCR beta chain sequences. In a later analysis, TCR nucleotide sequences were compared against IMGT/GENE-DB human TR gene sequences so that V and J genes could be assigned. A later analysis assigned CDR3 sequences and most-parsimonious VDJ recombination scenarios with the TCRdist pipeline. In a later analysis, every TCR beta chain was defined by the combination of its CDR3 amino acid sequence and its V-gene family, and reads without a unique V-gene family were dropped. To address suspected cross-contamination and a sequencing artifact, a later analysis removed under 600 highly shared, low-generation-probability nucleotide sequences. In a later analysis, a clonal expansion index was calculated for each public chain from normalized within-repertoire ranks of inferred template counts. In a later analysis, generation probabilities were computed using a VDJ recombination model fitted to out-of-frame rearrangements, and the results were checked against IGoR. In a later analysis, TCR-TCR, TCR-HLA and TCR-CMV co-occurrence was scored with hypergeometric tests, and a repertoire-size bias correction was applied to TCR pairs. False discovery rates were estimated in a later analysis by permuting HLA or CMV assignments 20 times. In a later analysis, co-occurring TCRs were grouped with DBSCAN, and TCRdist sequence similarity was added when clustering was performed within HLA-allele-positive subsets. Repertoires with fewer than 30,000 or more than 120,000 public chains were left out of co-occurrence clustering, as were five repertoires with anomalous nucleotide sharing. What TCRdb holds here is the immuneACCESS table cut down to in-frame rearrangements. Part of the clones is not present; checked against another copy, under half of the missing clones reflect an unresolved V gene, and the others are unexplained. That table furnishes V, J and clone size, whereas the DNA furnished D and trimming. A total of 110,000 to 150,000 clones appear in this sample, 60% to 80% of them only once. The ten largest clonotypes hold about 1.7% of the sample.

The source of the sample is a study of cytomegalovirus exposure and HLA in healthy donors (TCRdb year 2017). About the investigation overall: An earlier analysis of approximately 600 of the donors reported 250 to 350 Gb of sequence data and more than 90 million unique TCR beta sequences from 150 million to 200 million T cells. Roughly 310 gigabases of sequencing data and tens of millions of unique TCR sequences were included in an early release covering about 700 HLA-typed donors. Of the 398 genotyped donors, approximately 81% were placed in the genetic ancestry cluster associated with self-reported Caucasian donors. The study was designed to test whether signatures of past pathogen exposure could be identified by cataloging public T cell receptors. The study profiled the T cell repertoires of around 700 subjects by immunosequencing and related them to cytomegalovirus serostatus. A separate validation cohort of more than 100 different subjects was used in addition to the approximately 610-subject first cohort. To predict cytomegalovirus infection status, the study brought together high-throughput TCR immunosequencing, statistical association of individual TCRs with disease status, and machine learning. To study patterns of TCR occurrence, a later analysis re-analyzed previously published TCR beta repertoires from under 750 donors and added high-resolution HLA genotyping. In the later analysis, no new phenotypic data were used to find candidate immune exposures; instead, reliance was placed on TCR beta sequences and their occurrence across donors. To decide whether each TCR beta V gene segment behaved as functional or pseudogenic, an earlier analysis of 587 of the donors relied on high-throughput TCR beta sequencing. Donor age, sex, ethnicity and CMV serostatus were collected together with the repertoire data. In a later genetic analysis, genome-wide SNP genotypes for about 55% of the roughly 670 donors were used, and that subset was treated as a discovery cohort. All discovery cohort repertoires had been generated using a single sequencing platform. Both class I and class II loci were covered by HLA typing, at four-digit resolution. The number of donors typed differed by locus, with roughly 629-640 for A, B, C, DRB1 and DQB1, roughly 550 for DQA1, under 610 for DPA1, and around 450 for DPB1. Because of strong linkage in the cohort, roughly five DR-DQ haplotypes were treated as single units for association and clustering. Across about 380 genotyped donors of the cohort, an average of about 200,000 unique TCR beta nucleotide sequences per donor were sequenced, and around 20% of those sequences were non-productive.

The cohort consisted of some 670 healthy bone marrow donors. At the time of sampling, all cohort members were nominally healthy, though unrecorded immune exposures were likely present. The donor was CMV seronegative and belonged to the group of over 300 seronegative cohort members. Each donor provided a peripheral blood sample, and peripheral blood mononuclear cells were used for TCR beta sequencing. Genomic DNA was extracted from the blood cell samples with the Qiagen DNeasy Blood Extraction Kit. Overall study results and their limits: In vitro tests confirmed that three of the cytomegalovirus-associated TCR beta chains recognize cytomegalovirus antigens. A further reported finding was that TCR beta sequences accurately predicted the HLA-A and HLA-B alleles for most subjects in the first cohort. The presence/absence analyses assumed that sequencing depth was roughly uniform across donors, and that assumption may not be true. Because some donors lacked HLA typing at each locus, the association tests relied only on the typed subset. Only TCR beta chains were sequenced in this cohort, and the absence of alpha or paired-chain data limited detectable features. Linkage disequilibrium might explain the correlated functional status among segregating V segments, but an unknown experimental factor could not be ruled out. In a later analysis, HLA-associated TCR beta chains were found to be more clonally expanded and to have lower generation probabilities than equally common non-associated chains. Because counts were too low, more than 15 rarely observed V segments, including chromosome 9 orphons, were left out of the earlier analysis of 500 to 650 of the donors. An association between a missense DCLRE1C variant and V-gene and J-gene trimming of TCR beta chains was found in a later genetic analysis and replicated in an independent cohort. Some IMGT-functional V segments, including TRBV6-2 and TRBV6-3, could not be distinguished by the 87-base-pair reads and were therefore excluded. In a later analysis, TCR association rates were found to vary across HLA loci, with the most associated TCRs seen for DRB1 alleles and the fewest for HLA-C alleles. In a later analysis, most CMV-associated TCR beta chains were found to appear HLA-restricted, with HLA associations seemingly driven largely by CMV exposure. Cytomegalovirus status was reported to be diagnosed by the classifier with high specificity and sensitivity in both the original and validation cohorts. Broadly in line with IMGT annotations, most TCR beta V segments showed up in productive rearrangements about 90% or about 30% of the time in an earlier analysis of under 700 of the donors. According to a later analysis, parvovirus B19, influenza, CMV and Epstein-Barr virus appeared linked to several top co-occurrence clusters. At a false discovery rate of 0.05, a later analysis linked fewer than 20,000 TCR beta sequences to specific HLA alleles. According to the authors, the approach could potentially be generalized to other disease states and immunological phenotypes. In a later genetic analysis, fewer N-insertions in productive TCRs were reported among donors in an Asian-associated ancestry cluster than the roughly 670-donor mean. While some public TCRs were present in many individuals, most TCR sequences turned up only very rarely across donors. For the cohort, immune exposure information was limited to CMV serostatus. The study listed 150 to 200 TCR beta chains as associated with cytomegalovirus. The sequencing pipeline was judged likely to have produced a cluster of highly shared sequence variants as a technical artifact. Strong co-occurrence of HLA alleles, especially DR and DQ, made assigning TCR associations to individual alleles difficult.

The rearrangement joined TRBV5-1 to TRBJ2-1; 14 bases in the middle match TRBD2. The receptor was isolated from a woman aged 25 to 39 in good health and CMV-seronegative. Specimen: PBMCs. The CDR3 protein is CASSLAPTSGGAGEQFF. The nucleotides read TGCGCCAGCAGCTTGGCCCCGACTAGCGGGGGGGCGGGGGAGCAGTTCTTC.